This TCR beta chain originates from a study of blood T cell repertoires in COVID-19. Study background: Sites in the United States, Italy and Spain provided acute and convalescent COVID-19 samples. T cells, B-cell-depleted T cells, or PBMCs provided the cDNA or gDNA that served as material.

This CDR3 region has 14 residues. CDR1 is SNHLY, CDR2 FYNNEI, per germline. The V and J ends lost 4 bases and 8 bases respectively, with 14 bases between them. In the authors' workflow: The authors estimated nucleated cell counts from reference gene primer amplification. The protocol was immunoSEQ multiplex PCR, while the TCRdb copy is restricted to in-frame clones and leaves out a portion. Clonal size and the V and J genes are those of that table, whereas D and trimming came from the DNA. The sample yields about 110,000 clones, about 72% seen once. The chain uses TRBV2 and TRBJ1-4; D remains unclear. Sequencing was performed on peripheral blood. The TCR sequence derives from an older woman with acute or convalescent COVID-19. The CDR3 DNA is TGTGCCAGCAGTGGAGATTCGTTGCGCGAAAAACTGTTTTTT. It codes for CASSGDSLREKLFF.